The sequence of this T cell receptor (beta chain) was determined in a study of patients and donors after allogeneic stem cell transplantation. The CDR3 covers 14 residues. V lost 4 bases to trimming and J lost 1 base, with 10 bases between them. The germline V gene encodes CDR1 SNHLY and CDR2 FYNNEI. TCRdb redid the calling of the RT-PCR reads with MiXCR, one entry per CDR3 protein. Here the sample spans 800,000 to 1,000,000 distinct CDR3 sequences, about a sixth being singletons. The sequenced sample consisted of blood, either unsorted or a sorted T cell fraction (not recorded which). The chain employs TRBV2 and TRBJ1-1; the D gene is possibly TRBD1 (5 bases). The TCR comes from a human donor who was either an allogeneic HSCT recipient or a stem cell or donor lymphocyte infusion donor (not recorded which). It is not recorded whose cells these are; they may come from a transplant donor. CDR3 DNA sequence: TGTGCCAGCAGTGGGAGGGGCCCGAACACTGAAGCTTTCTTT. Protein sequence: CASSGRGPNTEAFF.